This is a list of T cell receptor beta chains from one sample in a study of T cells in Graves' hyperthyroidism and ophthalmopathy. TCRdb reanalysed the multiplex PCR reads using MiXCR and keeps one entry per CDR3 protein. The sample has around 380,000 distinct CDR3 sequences, approximately 12% seen once. The sample taken for sequencing was blood. Source of these receptors: a man under 40 with Graves' hyperthyroidism that later progressed to Graves' ophthalmopathy. Both conserved end residues are part of each CDR3. The D gene is left open where the match is weak. Not all rows give a size; the values are once, few, many and, for expanded clones, a class.

clone size: many
J gene: TRBJ2-3
V gene: TRBV6-1
D gene: -
CDR3 DNA: TGTGCCAGCAGCCCCGGACCGTCGCTACGAGATACGCAGTATTTT
CDR3 protein: CASSPGPSLRDTQYF

clone size: -
J gene: TRBJ2-2
V gene: TRBV18
D gene: -
CDR3 DNA: TGTGCCAGCTCACCTCTCATGGGGGGCAACACCGGGGAGCTGTTTTTT
CDR3 protein: CASSPLMGGNTGELFF

clone size: many
J gene: TRBJ2-5
V gene: TRBV7-9
D gene: -
CDR3 DNA: TGTGCCAGCAGCGCGGGGGCCAGGGGGAAAGAGACCCAGTACTTC
CDR3 protein: CASSAGARGKETQYF

clone size: few
J gene: TRBJ2-1
V gene: TRBV20-1
D gene: TRBD1
CDR3 DNA: TGCAGTCCCGGACAGGGCAACAATGAGCAGTTCTTC
CDR3 protein: CSPGQGNNEQFF

clone size: many
J gene: TRBJ2-3
V gene: TRBV28
D gene: -
CDR3 DNA: TGTGCCAGCAGTACAGATACGCAGTATTTT
CDR3 protein: CASSTDTQYF

clone size: many
J gene: TRBJ1-3
V gene: TRBV3-1
D gene: -
CDR3 DNA: TGTGCCAGCACCCTTTCCTCTGGAAACACCATATATTTT
CDR3 protein: CASTLSSGNTIYF

clone size: -
J gene: TRBJ2-7
V gene: TRBV7-9
D gene: -
CDR3 DNA: TGTGCCAGCAGCCCGAAAGGGAAGGCCTACGAGCAGTACTTC
CDR3 protein: CASSPKGKAYEQYF

clone size: -
J gene: TRBJ1-1
V gene: TRBV19
D gene: -
CDR3 DNA: TGTGCCAGTAGTATGGAAACAGGGTTCGTCACTGAAGCTTTCTTT
CDR3 protein: CASSMETGFVTEAFF

clone size: few
J gene: TRBJ2-2
V gene: TRBV12-3/TRBV12-4
D gene: TRBD2
CDR3 DNA: TGTGCCAGCACCAGGACTAGCCGTACCGGGGAGCTGTTTTTT
CDR3 protein: CASTRTSRTGELFF

clone size: few
J gene: TRBJ2-2
V gene: TRBV2
D gene: TRBD2
CDR3 DNA: TGTGCCAGCAGGGGGGGGATAGACACCGGGGAGCTGTTTTTT
CDR3 protein: CASRGGIDTGELFF

clone size: many
J gene: TRBJ1-1
V gene: TRBV6-1
D gene: -
CDR3 DNA: TGTGCCAGCAGGACCTCGCCGGACTTTGAAGCTTTCTTT
CDR3 protein: CASRTSPDFEAFF

clone size: -
J gene: TRBJ1-4
V gene: TRBV20-1
D gene: -
CDR3 DNA: TGCAGTGCTAAGTCCGAAAAACTGTTTTTT
CDR3 protein: CSAKSEKLFF

clone size: -
J gene: TRBJ2-7
V gene: TRBV12-3/TRBV12-4
D gene: TRBD1
CDR3 DNA: TGTGCCAGCCGCACCGACGGGGGACAGGGCTTGTACGAGCAGTACTTC
CDR3 protein: CASRTDGGQGLYEQYF

clone size: many
J gene: TRBJ1-5
V gene: TRBV20-1
D gene: -
CDR3 DNA: TGCAGTGCTGGGGGGTACGAGGTTCAGCCCCAGCATTTT
CDR3 protein: CSAGGYEVQPQHF

clone size: -
J gene: TRBJ1-5
V gene: TRBV19
D gene: -
CDR3 DNA: TGTGCCAGTAGTATAACGGGGTTCAGTCAGCCCCAGCATTTT
CDR3 protein: CASSITGFSQPQHF

clone size: -
J gene: TRBJ2-1
V gene: TRBV6-5
D gene: -
CDR3 DNA: TGTGCCAGCAGTTACTCGACGGGATTTGAGCAGTTCTTC
CDR3 protein: CASSYSTGFEQFF

clone size: many
J gene: TRBJ1-6
V gene: TRBV6-1
D gene: TRBD1
CDR3 DNA: TGTGCCAGCAGTCCCGGGGACAGGGAAAATTCACCCCTCCACTTT
CDR3 protein: CASSPGDRENSPLHF

clone size: many
J gene: TRBJ2-7
V gene: TRBV7-2
D gene: TRBD2
CDR3 DNA: TGTGCCAGCAGGGCTAGCGGGGGGGCCTGGGAGCAGTACTTC
CDR3 protein: CASRASGGAWEQYF

clone size: few
J gene: TRBJ2-3
V gene: TRBV24-1
D gene: -
CDR3 DNA: TGTGCCACCAGTGACCCAGGAGGTGCAGATACGCAGTATTTT
CDR3 protein: CATSDPGGADTQYF

clone size: -
J gene: TRBJ1-5
V gene: TRBV20-1
D gene: -
CDR3 DNA: TGCAGTGCTAGAAACGAACAGCCCCAGCATTTT
CDR3 protein: CSARNEQPQHF

clone size: few
J gene: TRBJ2-5
V gene: TRBV3-1
D gene: -
CDR3 DNA: TGTGCCGGCAGCTACTATGAAGAGACCCAGTACTTC
CDR3 protein: CAGSYYEETQYF

clone size: -
J gene: TRBJ1-4
V gene: TRBV11-3
D gene: TRBD1
CDR3 DNA: TGTGCCAGCAGCAAAGCCGGGACAGGGGCATTCTTGGGCGAAAAACTGTTTTTT
CDR3 protein: CASSKAGTGAFLGEKLFF

clone size: -
J gene: TRBJ2-7
V gene: TRBV5-1
D gene: -
CDR3 DNA: TGCGCCAGCCGGCCCCGGGACGTAGGCTACGAGCAGTACTTC
CDR3 protein: CASRPRDVGYEQYF

clone size: -
J gene: TRBJ2-1
V gene: TRBV29-1
D gene: -
CDR3 DNA: TGCAGCGTTGACAGGGGCTACAATGAGCAGTTCTTC
CDR3 protein: CSVDRGYNEQFF

clone size: many
J gene: TRBJ1-2
V gene: TRBV5-1
D gene: TRBD1
CDR3 DNA: TGCGCCAGCACACAGGGGACGCGCTACACCTTC
CDR3 protein: CASTQGTRYTF

clone size: many
J gene: TRBJ2-3
V gene: TRBV3-1
D gene: -
CDR3 DNA: TGTGCCAGCAGCCAATTGGGTTATACGCAGTATTTT
CDR3 protein: CASSQLGYTQYF

clone size: many
J gene: TRBJ2-3
V gene: TRBV4-1
D gene: TRBD1
CDR3 DNA: TGCGCCAGCAGCATAGCGGACAGGGTTGCAGATACGCAGTATTTT
CDR3 protein: CASSIADRVADTQYF

clone size: many
J gene: TRBJ1-2
V gene: TRBV12-3/TRBV12-4
D gene: -
CDR3 DNA: TGTGCCAGCAGTCCCCAGCACTATGGCTACACCTTC
CDR3 protein: CASSPQHYGYTF

clone size: many
J gene: TRBJ1-6
V gene: TRBV6-2/TRBV6-3
D gene: TRBD1
CDR3 DNA: TGTGCCAGCAGGCCGACAGGGTCCAATTCACCCCTCCACTTT
CDR3 protein: CASRPTGSNSPLHF

clone size: -
J gene: TRBJ2-3
V gene: TRBV6-2/TRBV6-3
D gene: TRBD2
CDR3 DNA: TGTGCCAGCAAAGCCGGGACTAGCGTTGGGAATACGCAGTATTTT
CDR3 protein: CASKAGTSVGNTQYF

clone size: -
J gene: TRBJ2-2
V gene: TRBV28
D gene: TRBD2
CDR3 DNA: TGTGCCAGCAGTTTATGGCGTCCGGCGGGGGGGCCTACCGGGGAGCTGTTTTTT
CDR3 protein: CASSLWRPAGGPTGELFF

clone size: -
J gene: TRBJ2-3
V gene: TRBV12-3/TRBV12-4
D gene: -
CDR3 DNA: TGTGCAAGCGGCACAGATACGCAGTATTTT
CDR3 protein: CASGTDTQYF

clone size: few
J gene: TRBJ1-5
V gene: TRBV10-3
D gene: -
CDR3 DNA: TGTGCCATCAGCCGGTCTTTGCTCAATCAGCCCCAGCATTTT
CDR3 protein: CAISRSLLNQPQHF

clone size: many
J gene: TRBJ1-5
V gene: TRBV2
D gene: -
CDR3 DNA: TGTGCCAGCAGAGGGAGGGTAGTTAGCAATCAGCCCCAGCATTTT
CDR3 protein: CASRGRVVSNQPQHF

clone size: -
J gene: TRBJ2-1
V gene: TRBV20-1
D gene: TRBD1
CDR3 DNA: TGCAGTGCGAGACCAGGGGGCCCGGAATTTGAGCAGTTCTTC
CDR3 protein: CSARPGGPEFEQFF

clone size: many
J gene: TRBJ1-4
V gene: TRBV12-3/TRBV12-4
D gene: -
CDR3 DNA: TGTGCCAGCAGTTCAGGGGTTGCTAATGAAAAACTGTTTTTT
CDR3 protein: CASSSGVANEKLFF

clone size: many
J gene: TRBJ1-1
V gene: TRBV7-9
D gene: TRBD1
CDR3 DNA: TGTGCCAGCAGCTCGCTACAGGGGACTGAAGCTTTCTTT
CDR3 protein: CASSSLQGTEAFF

clone size: many
J gene: TRBJ2-5
V gene: TRBV5-1
D gene: TRBD2
CDR3 DNA: TGCGCCAGCAGCAAACTAGCGGGGGCACAAGAGACCCAGTACTTC
CDR3 protein: CASSKLAGAQETQYF

clone size: many
J gene: TRBJ1-1
V gene: TRBV5-4
D gene: TRBD1
CDR3 DNA: TGTGCCAGCAGCTTGGCCGGGGCAGGGGGCAAAATTGAAGCTTTCTTT
CDR3 protein: CASSLAGAGGKIEAFF

clone size: few
J gene: TRBJ2-3
V gene: TRBV19
D gene: TRBD2
CDR3 DNA: TGTGCCAGTAAGGGAGCGGGGGGAGGCACAGATACGCAGTATTTT
CDR3 protein: CASKGAGGGTDTQYF

clone size: -
J gene: TRBJ2-7
V gene: TRBV12-3/TRBV12-4
D gene: -
CDR3 DNA: TGTGCCAGCAGTTTCGGACTCTACGAGCAGTACTTC
CDR3 protein: CASSFGLYEQYF

clone size: many
J gene: TRBJ2-5
V gene: TRBV7-3
D gene: -
CDR3 DNA: TGTGCCAGCAGCTTGCACAGGGAAGAGACCCAGTACTTC
CDR3 protein: CASSLHREETQYF

clone size: -
J gene: TRBJ1-2
V gene: TRBV10-2
D gene: TRBD1
CDR3 DNA: TGCGCCAGCAGTGGAGATGGGACAGGGGATGGCTACACCTTC
CDR3 protein: CASSGDGTGDGYTF

clone size: few
J gene: TRBJ2-5
V gene: TRBV6-1
D gene: -
CDR3 DNA: TGTGCCAGCAGTGAAGCGCGGCAGGGGACCCAAGAGACCCAGTACTTC
CDR3 protein: CASSEARQGTQETQYF

clone size: -
J gene: TRBJ2-7
V gene: TRBV7-9
D gene: TRBD2
CDR3 DNA: TGTGCCAGCAGCGATCCGGGGGGGGTAGCGGGGGAGCAGTACTTC
CDR3 protein: CASSDPGGVAGEQYF

clone size: many
J gene: TRBJ1-1
V gene: TRBV5-5
D gene: -
CDR3 DNA: TGTGCCAGCAGCTTCCCCGCCGCCCTGAACACTGAAGCTTTCTTT
CDR3 protein: CASSFPAALNTEAFF

clone size: many
J gene: TRBJ1-6
V gene: TRBV2
D gene: -
CDR3 DNA: TGTGCCAGCAGCGACACATTGGGTAATTCACCCCTCCACTTT
CDR3 protein: CASSDTLGNSPLHF

clone size: few
J gene: TRBJ1-6
V gene: TRBV6-2/TRBV6-3
D gene: TRBD1
CDR3 DNA: TGTGCCAGCAGCTGGGGGACAGGGCGTAATTCACCCCTCCACTTT
CDR3 protein: CASSWGTGRNSPLHF

clone size: many
J gene: TRBJ2-3
V gene: TRBV5-1
D gene: TRBD2
CDR3 DNA: TGCGCCAGCAGAAATAGCGGGGGCCCTTCCGGTACGCAGTATTTT
CDR3 protein: CASRNSGGPSGTQYF

clone size: many
J gene: TRBJ1-6
V gene: TRBV11-2
D gene: -
CDR3 DNA: TGTGCCAGCAGCTTAGCAGGGTCTAATTCACCCCTCCACTTT
CDR3 protein: CASSLAGSNSPLHF

clone size: many
J gene: TRBJ1-4
V gene: TRBV6-1
D gene: -
CDR3 DNA: TGTGCCAGCAACAGGAGGGATGAAAAACTGTTTTTT
CDR3 protein: CASNRRDEKLFF